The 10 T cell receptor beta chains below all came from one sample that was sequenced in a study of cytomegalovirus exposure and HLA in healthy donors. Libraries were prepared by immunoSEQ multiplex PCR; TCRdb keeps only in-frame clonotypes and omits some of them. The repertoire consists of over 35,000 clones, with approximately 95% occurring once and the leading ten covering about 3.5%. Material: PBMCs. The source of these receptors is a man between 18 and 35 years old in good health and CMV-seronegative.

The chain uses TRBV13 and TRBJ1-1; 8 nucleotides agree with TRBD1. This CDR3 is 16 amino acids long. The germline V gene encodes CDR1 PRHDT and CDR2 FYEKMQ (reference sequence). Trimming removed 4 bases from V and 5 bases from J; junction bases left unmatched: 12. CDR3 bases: TGTGCCAGCAGCTATTACAGGGGGAGGGGAACTACTGAAGCTTTCTTT. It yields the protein CASSYYRGRGTTEAFF.

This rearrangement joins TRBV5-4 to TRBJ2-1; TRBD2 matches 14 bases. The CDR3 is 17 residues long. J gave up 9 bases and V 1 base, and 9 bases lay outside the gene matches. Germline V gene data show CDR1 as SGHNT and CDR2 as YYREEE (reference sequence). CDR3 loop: CASSLSGTSGSRIEQFF. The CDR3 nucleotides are TGTGCCAGCAGCTTGTCGGGGACTAGCGGGAGTAGGATTGAGCAGTTCTTC.

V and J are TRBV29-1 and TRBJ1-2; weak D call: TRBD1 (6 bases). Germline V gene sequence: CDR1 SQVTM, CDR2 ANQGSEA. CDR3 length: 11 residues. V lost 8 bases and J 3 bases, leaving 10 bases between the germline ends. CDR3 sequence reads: CSSRTDYGYTF. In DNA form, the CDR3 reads TGCAGCTCTCGGACAGACTATGGCTACACCTTC.

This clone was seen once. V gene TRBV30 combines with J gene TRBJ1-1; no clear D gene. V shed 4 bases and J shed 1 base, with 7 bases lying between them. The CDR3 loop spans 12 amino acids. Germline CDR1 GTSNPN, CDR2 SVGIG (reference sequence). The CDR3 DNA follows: TGTGCCTGGAAACACCCGAACACTGAAGCTTTCTTT. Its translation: CAWKHPNTEAFF.

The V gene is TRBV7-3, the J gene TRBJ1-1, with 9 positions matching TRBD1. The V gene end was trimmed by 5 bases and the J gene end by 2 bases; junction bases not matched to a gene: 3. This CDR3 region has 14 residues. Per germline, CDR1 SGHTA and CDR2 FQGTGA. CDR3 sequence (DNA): TGTGCCAGCAGCCTACAGGGGGCCAACACTGAAGCTTTCTTT. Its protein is CASSLQGANTEAFF.

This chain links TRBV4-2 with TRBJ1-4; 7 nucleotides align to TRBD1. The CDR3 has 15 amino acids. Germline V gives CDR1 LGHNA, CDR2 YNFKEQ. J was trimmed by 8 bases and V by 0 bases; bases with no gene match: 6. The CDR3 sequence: CASSQDTGAGEKLFF. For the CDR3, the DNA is TGTGCCAGCAGCCAAGATACAGGGGCGGGAGAAAAACTGTTTTTT.

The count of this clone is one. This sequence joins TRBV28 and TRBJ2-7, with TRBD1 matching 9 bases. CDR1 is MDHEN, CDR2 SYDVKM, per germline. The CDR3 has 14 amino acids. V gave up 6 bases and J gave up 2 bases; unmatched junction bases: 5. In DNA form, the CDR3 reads TGTGCCAGCAGCCCGACAGGGGGAACCTACGAGCAGTACTTC. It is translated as CASSPTGGTYEQYF.

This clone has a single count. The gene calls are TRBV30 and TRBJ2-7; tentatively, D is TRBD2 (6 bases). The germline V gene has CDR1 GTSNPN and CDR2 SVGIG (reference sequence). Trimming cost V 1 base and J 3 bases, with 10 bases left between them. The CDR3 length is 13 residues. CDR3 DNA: TGTGCCTGGAGTGCGGGACTGCGCTACGAGCAGTACTTC. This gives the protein CAWSAGLRYEQYF. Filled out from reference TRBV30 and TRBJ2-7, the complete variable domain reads SQTIHQWPATLVQPVGSPLSLECTVEGTSNPNLYWYRQAAGRGLQLLFYSVGIGQISSEVPQNLSASRPQDRQFILSSKKLLLSDSGFYLCAWSAGLRYEQYFGPGTRLTVT.

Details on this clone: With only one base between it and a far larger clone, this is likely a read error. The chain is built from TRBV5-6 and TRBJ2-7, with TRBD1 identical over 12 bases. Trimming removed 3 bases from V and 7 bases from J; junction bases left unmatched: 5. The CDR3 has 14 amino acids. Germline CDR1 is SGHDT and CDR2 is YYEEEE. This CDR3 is CASSSGQGAREQYF. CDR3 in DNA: TGTGCCAGCAGCTCGGGACAGGGGGCGCGAGAGCAGTACTTC.

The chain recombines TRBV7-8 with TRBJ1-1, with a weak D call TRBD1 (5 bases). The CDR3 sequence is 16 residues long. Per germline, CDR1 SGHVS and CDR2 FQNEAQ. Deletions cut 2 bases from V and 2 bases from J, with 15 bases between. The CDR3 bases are TGTGCCAGCAGCTTAATTGGGGGGGGAGGCAACACTGAAGCTTTCTTT. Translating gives CASSLIGGGGNTEAFF. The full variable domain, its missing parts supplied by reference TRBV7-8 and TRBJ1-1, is GAGVSQSPRYKVAKRGQDVALRCDPISGHVSLFWYQQALGQGPEFLTYFQNEAQLDKSGLPSDRFFAERPEGSVSTLKIQRTQQEDSAVYLCASSLIGGGGNTEAFFGQGTRLTVV.